This T cell receptor (beta chain) originates from a study of response to subunit inactivated influenza vaccine. TCRdb fed the RT-PCR reads into MiXCR, producing one record per CDR3 protein. Here the sample spans 150,000 to 200,000 distinct CDR3 sequences, 12% being singletons. The CDR3 is 16 amino acids. J gave up 3 bases and V 4 bases, and 12 bases lay outside the gene matches. CDR1 SGDLS and CDR2 YYNGEE come from the germline V gene. These data also formed part of another study, on T cells expressing NK-cell markers. From that second work: As the method of synthesis, 5'RACE template switching with UMIs yielded TCR beta cDNA.

Sequencing was performed on CD8+ T cells sorted from PBMCs, taken 12 days after vaccination. The clonotype comes from a man over 45 who received an inactivated influenza vaccine. J is TRBJ1-1 and V is TRBV9; TRBD1 matches at 7 bases. The chain's CDR3 is CASSQFHRGEDTEAFF. In nucleotides, the CDR3 is TGTGCCAGCAGCCAATTCCACAGGGGCGAGGACACTGAAGCTTTCTTT.